These T cell receptor beta chains were read from a single sample in a study of T cell responses to AZD1222 COVID-19 vaccine. Only in-frame clones appear in the TCRdb table, and some are missing; sequencing was by immunoSEQ multiplex PCR. The sample contains around 78,000 clones, under 95% of which appear only once. Material: peripheral blood, obtained on day 0 of MenACWY control vaccination. The receptors derive from an adult in good health. Each CDR3 is given with its conserved first and last residue. Each record gives: D gene, J gene, V gene, CDR3 length, clone size, CDR3 DNA, CDR3 protein. A D gene is named only where the DNA matches it firmly. Clone sizes are given selectively: once, few, many, or a class where the clone is expanded.

D gene: TRBD2; J gene: TRBJ2-4; V gene: TRBV7-2; CDR3 length: 17; clone size: -; CDR3 DNA: TGTGCCAGCAGCTTAGCGGGGACTAGCGCAGGCAAAAACATTCAGTACTTC; CDR3 protein: CASSLAGTSAGKNIQYF
D gene: -; J gene: TRBJ2-1; V gene: TRBV27; CDR3 length: 14; clone size: -; CDR3 DNA: TGTGCCAGCAGTTTATCGACGGGGAACAATGAGCAGTTCTTC; CDR3 protein: CASSLSTGNNEQFF
D gene: -; J gene: TRBJ1-2; V gene: TRBV4-3; CDR3 length: 15; clone size: -; CDR3 DNA: TGCGCCAGCAGCCAAGAAAGCCCCCGAGCCTATGGCTACACCTTC; CDR3 protein: CASSQESPRAYGYTF
D gene: -; J gene: TRBJ1-1; V gene: TRBV12-5; CDR3 length: 11; clone size: once; CDR3 DNA: TGTGCTAGTGCCCTCGACAGTGAAGCTTTCTTT; CDR3 protein: CASALDSEAFF
D gene: -; J gene: TRBJ2-2; V gene: TRBV9; CDR3 length: 14; clone size: -; CDR3 DNA: TGTGCCAGCAGCGTAGCGGAGAGGACCGGGGAGCTGTTTTTT; CDR3 protein: CASSVAERTGELFF
D gene: TRBD1; J gene: TRBJ1-1; V gene: TRBV29-1; CDR3 length: 14; clone size: -; CDR3 DNA: TGCAGCGTAACATCGGGACAGTTGAACACTGAAGCTTTCTTT; CDR3 protein: CSVTSGQLNTEAFF
D gene: -; J gene: TRBJ2-1; V gene: TRBV7-2; CDR3 length: 13; clone size: -; CDR3 DNA: TGTGCCAGCAGCCCGAGACCCTACAATGAGCAGTTCTTC; CDR3 protein: CASSPRPYNEQFF
D gene: TRBD2; J gene: TRBJ2-1; V gene: TRBV7-9; CDR3 length: 15; clone size: -; CDR3 DNA: TGTGCCAGCAGCTTAGACCAGCGGGAGTACAATGAGCAGTTCTTC; CDR3 protein: CASSLDQREYNEQFF
D gene: -; J gene: TRBJ2-3; V gene: TRBV12-5; CDR3 length: 14; clone size: -; CDR3 DNA: TGTGCTAGTGGTCAGGGGAGAGGCGCAGATACGCAGTATTTT; CDR3 protein: CASGQGRGADTQYF
D gene: -; J gene: TRBJ1-2; V gene: TRBV5-1; CDR3 length: 16; clone size: -; CDR3 DNA: TGCGCCAGCAGCTTGGGGGTGCGGGGAGAAAAGTATGGCTACACCTTC; CDR3 protein: CASSLGVRGEKYGYTF
D gene: -; J gene: TRBJ1-5; V gene: TRBV5-4; CDR3 length: 15; clone size: -; CDR3 DNA: TGTGCCAGCAGCGTTGGGACCGCCGTCGGTCAGCCCCAGCATTTT; CDR3 protein: CASSVGTAVGQPQHF
D gene: -; J gene: TRBJ1-6; V gene: TRBV6-5; CDR3 length: 15; clone size: -; CDR3 DNA: TGTGCCAGCAGTACCCTGGTCGGGGTTAATTCACCCCTCCACTTT; CDR3 protein: CASSTLVGVNSPLHF
D gene: -; J gene: TRBJ1-1; V gene: TRBV15; CDR3 length: 14; clone size: -; CDR3 DNA: TGTGCCACCAGCCAGAGGGGGGGGAACACTGAAGCTTTCTTT; CDR3 protein: CATSQRGGNTEAFF
D gene: -; J gene: TRBJ2-2; V gene: TRBV10-2; CDR3 length: 14; clone size: -; CDR3 DNA: TGCGCCAGCAGTGAAATCAGAGGAGCCGGGGAGCTGTTTTTT; CDR3 protein: CASSEIRGAGELFF
D gene: -; J gene: TRBJ2-1; V gene: TRBV27; CDR3 length: 13; clone size: -; CDR3 DNA: TGTGCCAGCAGTTTGAGACAGGCCAATGAGCAGTTCTTC; CDR3 protein: CASSLRQANEQFF
D gene: -; J gene: TRBJ1-2; V gene: TRBV5-1; CDR3 length: 15; clone size: -; CDR3 DNA: TGCGCCAGCAGCTTGGATAACGCAGGCTCCTATGGCTACACCTTC; CDR3 protein: CASSLDNAGSYGYTF
D gene: -; J gene: TRBJ2-2; V gene: TRBV24-1; CDR3 length: 14; clone size: -; CDR3 DNA: TGTGCCACCAGTGACGATGTATTTTCGGGGGAGCTGTTTTTT; CDR3 protein: CATSDDVFSGELFF
D gene: -; J gene: TRBJ2-4; V gene: TRBV28; CDR3 length: 14; clone size: -; CDR3 DNA: TGTGCCAGCAGTTTTAGGGGGGGTGCGAACATTCAGTACTTC; CDR3 protein: CASSFRGGANIQYF
D gene: -; J gene: TRBJ1-5; V gene: TRBV5-6; CDR3 length: 15; clone size: -; CDR3 DNA: TGTGCCAGCAGCTTGGCCCTCAGTAGCAATCAGCCCCAGCATTTT; CDR3 protein: CASSLALSSNQPQHF
D gene: -; J gene: TRBJ1-1; V gene: TRBV7-9; CDR3 length: 13; clone size: -; CDR3 DNA: TGTGCCAGCAGCCGCCCGGGGCGGGCTGAAGCTTTCTTT; CDR3 protein: CASSRPGRAEAFF
D gene: -; J gene: TRBJ2-7; V gene: TRBV7-9; CDR3 length: 14; clone size: once; CDR3 DNA: TGTGCCAGCAGTATATTAGGCGGGATCTACGAGCAGTACTTC; CDR3 protein: CASSILGGIYEQYF
D gene: TRBD1; J gene: TRBJ1-6; V gene: TRBV7-2; CDR3 length: 14; clone size: -; CDR3 DNA: TGTGCCAGCACCGACAGGGTGCCAAATTCACCCCTCCACTTT; CDR3 protein: CASTDRVPNSPLHF
D gene: TRBD1; J gene: TRBJ2-2; V gene: TRBV7-8; CDR3 length: 15; clone size: -; CDR3 DNA: TGTGCCAGCAGTCGGGACAGTAGCGATACCGGGGAGCTGTTTTTT; CDR3 protein: CASSRDSSDTGELFF
D gene: TRBD2; J gene: TRBJ2-1; V gene: TRBV29-1; CDR3 length: 15; clone size: -; CDR3 DNA: TGCAGCGTTGAAGATAAGGGACTACCGACTAATGAGCAGTTCTTC; CDR3 protein: CSVEDKGLPTNEQFF
D gene: -; J gene: TRBJ1-5; V gene: TRBV24-1; CDR3 length: 12; clone size: -; CDR3 DNA: TGTGCCACCAGCCTCAGGGAAAGGCCCCAGCATTTT; CDR3 protein: CATSLRERPQHF
D gene: -; J gene: TRBJ1-5; V gene: TRBV10-3; CDR3 length: 13; clone size: -; CDR3 DNA: TGTGCCATCAGTGAGTCTCTTTTCGAGCCCCAGCATTTT; CDR3 protein: CAISESLFEPQHF
D gene: -; J gene: TRBJ2-1; V gene: TRBV18; CDR3 length: 11; clone size: -; CDR3 DNA: TGTGCCACCCCTCAGGACAATGAGCAGTTCTTC; CDR3 protein: CATPQDNEQFF
D gene: -; J gene: TRBJ2-7; V gene: TRBV7-9; CDR3 length: 13; clone size: -; CDR3 DNA: TGTGCCAGCAGCCCGGAGGGCAGCTACGAGCAGTACTTC; CDR3 protein: CASSPEGSYEQYF
D gene: -; J gene: TRBJ2-3; V gene: TRBV5-6; CDR3 length: 15; clone size: -; CDR3 DNA: TGTGCCAGCAGCTCACCCCTAGTCACGGGAGATACGCAGTATTTT; CDR3 protein: CASSSPLVTGDTQYF
D gene: TRBD1; J gene: TRBJ1-5; V gene: TRBV30; CDR3 length: 14; clone size: -; CDR3 DNA: TGTGCCTGGAGTTTGACAGGACAGGGGCAGCCCCAGCATTTT; CDR3 protein: CAWSLTGQGQPQHF
D gene: -; J gene: TRBJ2-7; V gene: TRBV13; CDR3 length: 19; clone size: once; CDR3 DNA: TGTGCCAGCAGCTTAAATCCTCGACCGGGGGACAGTCTTTCCTACGAGCAGTACTTC; CDR3 protein: CASSLNPRPGDSLSYEQYF
D gene: -; J gene: TRBJ1-1; V gene: TRBV19; CDR3 length: 13; clone size: -; CDR3 DNA: TGTGCCAGTAGTGTGTCGGTGAACACTGAAGCTTTCTTT; CDR3 protein: CASSVSVNTEAFF
D gene: -; J gene: TRBJ2-7; V gene: TRBV11-2; CDR3 length: 15; clone size: -; CDR3 DNA: TGTGCCAGCAGCTCCCGGGAAGTGGCGTTCTACGAGCAGTACTTC; CDR3 protein: CASSSREVAFYEQYF
D gene: TRBD2; J gene: TRBJ2-1; V gene: TRBV5-1; CDR3 length: 15; clone size: -; CDR3 DNA: TGCGCCAGCAGCTTGACTAGCGGGAGGGAAAATGAGCAGTTCTTC; CDR3 protein: CASSLTSGRENEQFF
D gene: -; J gene: TRBJ2-3; V gene: TRBV19; CDR3 length: 13; clone size: few; CDR3 DNA: TGTGCCAGTAGCGGGAGTTGGGCAGATACGCAGTATTTT; CDR3 protein: CASSGSWADTQYF
D gene: -; J gene: TRBJ1-6; V gene: TRBV7-8; CDR3 length: 13; clone size: -; CDR3 DNA: TGTGCCAGCAGCTTAACGGGGTATTCACCCCTCCACTTT; CDR3 protein: CASSLTGYSPLHF
D gene: -; J gene: TRBJ2-7; V gene: TRBV7-9; CDR3 length: 16; clone size: many; CDR3 DNA: TGTGCCAGCAGCCCGTTAACACAGCGAAGCCACTACGAGCAGTACTTC; CDR3 protein: CASSPLTQRSHYEQYF
D gene: -; J gene: TRBJ2-2; V gene: TRBV5-1; CDR3 length: 16; clone size: -; CDR3 DNA: TGCGCCAGCACCCCACGGCGGTCCGGAAACACCGGGGAGCTGTTTTTT; CDR3 protein: CASTPRRSGNTGELFF
D gene: -; J gene: TRBJ2-1; V gene: TRBV19; CDR3 length: 12; clone size: -; CDR3 DNA: TGTGCCAGTAGTTGGGATTACAATGAGCAGTTCTTC; CDR3 protein: CASSWDYNEQFF
D gene: -; J gene: TRBJ1-3; V gene: TRBV30; CDR3 length: 15; clone size: -; CDR3 DNA: TGTGCCTGGAGTGCTGGGTTGCTCTCTGGAAACACCATATATTTT; CDR3 protein: CAWSAGLLSGNTIYF
D gene: -; J gene: TRBJ2-3; V gene: TRBV24-1; CDR3 length: 14; clone size: -; CDR3 DNA: TGTGCCACCAGTGACCCGGCCGGGACAGATACGCAGTATTTT; CDR3 protein: CATSDPAGTDTQYF
D gene: -; J gene: TRBJ1-1; V gene: TRBV10-2; CDR3 length: 13; clone size: -; CDR3 DNA: TGCGCCAGCATGGGCAGGGGAGCCACTGAAGCTTTCTTT; CDR3 protein: CASMGRGATEAFF
D gene: -; J gene: TRBJ1-2; V gene: TRBV24-1; CDR3 length: 14; clone size: -; CDR3 DNA: TGTGCCACCAGTGATACAGGGACCAACTATGGCTACACCTTC; CDR3 protein: CATSDTGTNYGYTF
D gene: -; J gene: TRBJ2-1; V gene: TRBV7-2; CDR3 length: 14; clone size: -; CDR3 DNA: TGTGCCAGCAGCCTAGCCGGTGACTACAATGAGCAGTTCTTC; CDR3 protein: CASSLAGDYNEQFF
D gene: -; J gene: TRBJ2-1; V gene: TRBV21-1; CDR3 length: 18; clone size: -; CDR3 DNA: TGTGCCAGCAGCCCATTGGGACTAGCGGGAGTGTCCTACAATGAGCAGTTCTTC; CDR3 protein: CASSPLGLAGVSYNEQFF
D gene: TRBD1; J gene: TRBJ1-2; V gene: TRBV19; CDR3 length: 14; clone size: -; CDR3 DNA: TGTGCCAGTAGGATGACAGGGGGCGACTATGGCTACACCTTC; CDR3 protein: CASRMTGGDYGYTF
D gene: TRBD2; J gene: TRBJ2-2; V gene: TRBV11-3; CDR3 length: 15; clone size: -; CDR3 DNA: TGTGCCAGCAGCTTGATCGGCGGGGGAACCGGGGAGCTGTTTTTT; CDR3 protein: CASSLIGGGTGELFF
D gene: -; J gene: TRBJ1-2; V gene: TRBV9; CDR3 length: 15; clone size: -; CDR3 DNA: TGTGCCAGCAGCGAAGACGCAGTCACCCACTATGGCTACACCTTC; CDR3 protein: CASSEDAVTHYGYTF
D gene: -; J gene: TRBJ1-1; V gene: TRBV6-4; CDR3 length: 17; clone size: few; CDR3 DNA: TGTGCCAGCAGTGCCCCGACAGAGACGATCATGAACACTGAAGCTTTCTTT; CDR3 protein: CASSAPTETIMNTEAFF
D gene: TRBD1; J gene: TRBJ1-6; V gene: TRBV18; CDR3 length: 15; clone size: -; CDR3 DNA: TGTGCCAGCTCACCCCAAGGACAGGTGAATTCACCCCTCCACTTT; CDR3 protein: CASSPQGQVNSPLHF
D gene: TRBD2; J gene: TRBJ2-7; V gene: TRBV4-3; CDR3 length: 18; clone size: -; CDR3 DNA: TGCGCCAGCAGCGTTGAGGCTAGCGGATCAGCTAGCTCCTACGAGCAGTACTTC; CDR3 protein: CASSVEASGSASSYEQYF
D gene: -; J gene: TRBJ2-3; V gene: TRBV11-2; CDR3 length: 16; clone size: -; CDR3 DNA: TGTGCCAGCAGCTTATCTCCGACTTCCTACACAGATACGCAGTATTTT; CDR3 protein: CASSLSPTSYTDTQYF
D gene: -; J gene: TRBJ2-7; V gene: TRBV6-5; CDR3 length: 13; clone size: -; CDR3 DNA: TGTGCCAGCAGTTACAAATTGGGCTACGAGCAGTACTTC; CDR3 protein: CASSYKLGYEQYF
D gene: -; J gene: TRBJ1-4; V gene: TRBV6-1; CDR3 length: 15; clone size: -; CDR3 DNA: TGTGCCAGCAGTGAGACAAGGCCCCTTGGAGAAAAACTGTTTTTT; CDR3 protein: CASSETRPLGEKLFF
D gene: TRBD2; J gene: TRBJ2-7; V gene: TRBV7-2; CDR3 length: 15; clone size: once; CDR3 DNA: TGTGCCAGCAGTTTACTAGCGGGAGCAGACTACGAGCAGTACTTC; CDR3 protein: CASSLLAGADYEQYF
D gene: TRBD1; J gene: TRBJ1-1; V gene: TRBV2; CDR3 length: 14; clone size: -; CDR3 DNA: TGTGCCAGCAGCCGACAGGGCCAGAACACTGAAGCTTTCTTT; CDR3 protein: CASSRQGQNTEAFF
D gene: TRBD2; J gene: TRBJ2-5; V gene: TRBV2; CDR3 length: 13; clone size: -; CDR3 DNA: TGTGCCGGCTCTAGCGGGAGAAGAGAGACCCAGTACTTC; CDR3 protein: CAGSSGRRETQYF
D gene: -; J gene: TRBJ2-7; V gene: TRBV9; CDR3 length: 12; clone size: -; CDR3 DNA: TGTGCCAGCAGCCACGGGGCAGCCGAGCAGTACTTC; CDR3 protein: CASSHGAAEQYF
D gene: -; J gene: TRBJ2-1; V gene: TRBV9; CDR3 length: 15; clone size: -; CDR3 DNA: TGTGCCAGCAGCTTCCGGGACGAGGTGCGCAATGAGCAGTTCTTC; CDR3 protein: CASSFRDEVRNEQFF
D gene: -; J gene: TRBJ1-1; V gene: TRBV9; CDR3 length: 16; clone size: -; CDR3 DNA: TGTGCCAGCAGCGTATTCGATACAGCGGGGAGAACTGAAGCTTTCTTT; CDR3 protein: CASSVFDTAGRTEAFF